The rows below give T cell receptor beta chains drawn from one sample of a study of T-cell reconstitution after alpha-beta-depleted transplantation in children. TCRdb recomputed calls from the PCR reads with MiXCR, one row per CDR3 protein. The sample has about 310,000 distinct CDR3 sequences, around 25% seen once. Sequencing used PBMCs, mostly from graft donor cells, obtained 180 days after TCRalphabeta/CD19-depleted stem cell transplant. All receptors derive from a male patient aged 10 to 17 who had a stem cell transplant for acute lymphoblastic leukemia, so the T cells may come from the graft donor. Each CDR3 is given with its conserved first and last residue. Each record gives: CDR3 length, D gene, J gene, clone size, V gene, CDR3 DNA, CDR3 protein. A D gene is named only where the DNA matches it firmly. Only some rows state a clone size, as once, few, many or a class for expanded clones.

>14|TRBD2|TRBJ2-7|many|TRBV10-3
TGTGCCATCAGGCGGACTAGCGGAACCTACGAGCAGTACTTC
CAIRRTSGTYEQYF
>15|.|TRBJ2-2|.|TRBV5-1
TGCGCCAGCAGCTTGGACAGGCAGGTTACCGGGGAGCTGTTTTTT
CASSLDRQVTGELFF
>18|TRBD2|TRBJ2-2|.|TRBV27
TGTGCCAGCACCCGAACGGGACTAGCGGGAGGTGTCACCGGGGAGCTGTTTTTT
CASTRTGLAGGVTGELFF
>14|.|TRBJ1-5|.|TRBV20-1
TGCAGTGCTAGAGAGGTGACAGGTGGAATGCCCCAGCATTTT
CSAREVTGGMPQHF
>11|.|TRBJ2-7|few|TRBV3-1
TGTGCCAGCAGCCACCTCCACGAGCAGTACTTC
CASSHLHEQYF
>15|TRBD1|TRBJ1-1|few|TRBV27
TGTGCCAGCAGTTTATCTCCAGGGGGGAACACTGAAGCTTTCTTT
CASSLSPGGNTEAFF
>16|TRBD1|TRBJ2-1|many|TRBV5-6
TGTGCCAGCAGCTTGGCCACAGGGGGACCCTACAATGAGCAGTTCTTC
CASSLATGGPYNEQFF
>19|TRBD2|TRBJ2-5|.|TRBV6-5
TGTGCCAGCAGTTACTCGTTCGGACTAGCGGGAGGGCCGCAAGAGACCCAGTACTTC
CASSYSFGLAGGPQETQYF
>14|TRBD2|TRBJ2-1|few|TRBV7-6
TGTGCCAGCAGCTCAAAGCGGGAGGGCAATGAGCAGTTCTTC
CASSSKREGNEQFF
>15|.|TRBJ1-1|.|TRBV29-1
TGCAGCGTTGAAGATTCGCAGGGGAGGAGGACTGAAGCTTTCTTT
CSVEDSQGRRTEAFF
>14|.|TRBJ2-1|.|TRBV7-2
TGTGCCAGCAGCCCACCCCGAGGCTACAATGAGCAGTTCTTC
CASSPPRGYNEQFF
>18|TRBD2|TRBJ2-6|.|TRBV12-3/TRBV12-4
TGTGCCAGCAGTCTTAGACTAGCTAGGGACGTTGGGGCCAACGTCCTGACTTTC
CASSLRLARDVGANVLTF
>14|.|TRBJ2-5|few|TRBV7-9
TGTGCCAGCAGCTTAGTAGCGAGGGCCGAGACCCAGTACTTC
CASSLVARAETQYF
>15|TRBD1|TRBJ1-1|many|TRBV10-3
TGTGCCATCAGCGACGGGACAGGGCTGAACACTGAAGCTTTCTTT
CAISDGTGLNTEAFF
>14|.|TRBJ2-3|few|TRBV7-3
TGTGCCAGCAGCTTAGTTGTTGGTGAGGATACGCAGTATTTT
CASSLVVGEDTQYF
>19|.|TRBJ2-7|few|TRBV3-1
TGTGCCAGCAGCCAATCGCGCCCGTCCGTCCTGCTCAACTCCTACGAGCAGTACTTC
CASSQSRPSVLLNSYEQYF
>12|TRBD2|TRBJ2-7|.|TRBV30
TGTGCCTGGAGTGACCTACCGGGGGGGCAGTACTTC
CAWSDLPGGQYF
>15|TRBD2|TRBJ2-7|many|TRBV7-6
TGTGCCAGCAGCCCCGGTAGCGGGGGTACCTACGAGCAGTACTTC
CASSPGSGGTYEQYF
>13|.|TRBJ2-7|many|TRBV29-1
TGCAGCGTTGATTCTCCAGGGGTTTACGAGCAGTACTTC
CSVDSPGVYEQYF
>15|.|TRBJ2-7|few|TRBV15
TGTGCCACCAGCAGTGGACAGTTTCCTCCCTACGAGCAGTACTTC
CATSSGQFPPYEQYF
>18|TRBD2|TRBJ2-1|.|TRBV27
TGTGCCAGCAGTTTATCGACGGGACTAGCGGGGGATAACAATGAGCAGTTCTTC
CASSLSTGLAGDNNEQFF
>15|.|TRBJ2-1|.|TRBV6-1
TGTGCCAGCAGTGAACAGGGACGGCTGAAGAATGAGCAGTTCTTC
CASSEQGRLKNEQFF
>11|.|TRBJ2-5|many|TRBV10-3
TGTGCCATCAGTGAATTGGAGACCCAGTACTTC
CAISELETQYF
>13|TRBD2|TRBJ2-1|few|TRBV7-3
TGTGCCAGCAGCTCCCAGCGGGAGCGGGTGCAGTTCTTC
CASSSQRERVQFF